These 32 T cell receptor beta chains share one sample of origin, sequenced in a study of blood T cell repertoires in COVID-19. Measured with immunoSEQ multiplex PCR; TCRdb has only the in-frame clones, and not every one. The data contain more than 300,000 clones, over 80% of them singletons. The sequenced sample consisted of peripheral blood. Receptors originate from a woman in her fifties or sixties with COVID-19, enrolled during active disease.

The chain combines TRBV5-1 with TRBJ2-1, with 7 bases matching TRBD2. Trimming at V came to 0 bases and at J to 2 bases, leaving 5 bases not matched to a gene. The CDR3 is 16 residues long. Germline CDR1 and CDR2: SGHRS and YFSETQ. The CDR3: CASSLAGGSAYNEQFF. DNA for the CDR3: TGCGCCAGCAGCTTGGCAGGCGGGAGCGCCTACAATGAGCAGTTCTTC.

The V and J genes are TRBV30 and TRBJ2-1; D call uncertain. The CDR3 has 11 residues. Trimming cost V 1 base and J 10 bases, with 8 bases left between them. Looked up from germline, CDR1 is GTSNPN and CDR2 is SVGIG (reference sequence). CDR3 sequence (DNA): TGTGCCTGGAGTGCTAAATGGGAGCAGTTCTTC. This gives the protein CAWSAKWEQFF.

This chain uses TRBV28 with TRBJ2-6, with unresolved D. Trimming took 8 bases from V and 1 from J, leaving 12 bases between them. Germline V gives CDR1 MDHEN, CDR2 SYDVKM. The CDR3 has 15 amino acids. The CDR3, as DNA: TGTGCCAGCTCTAACGGGTTTTCTGGGGCCAACGTCCTGACTTTC. Translated: CASSNGFSGANVLTF.

This clone was observed a few times. The rearrangement links TRBV21-1 to TRBJ1-2; no DNA check was done on the table's D call, TRBD1. TRBV21-1 is recorded as a pseudogene. This CDR3 contains 15 residues. The CDR3, as DNA: TGTGCCAGCAGCAAAGGACAGGGCCCTAACTATGGCTACACCTTC. It codes for CASSKGQGPNYGYTF.

The chain links TRBV7-2 to TRBJ1-6; D perhaps matches TRBD1 (6 bases). From germline, CDR1 is SGHTA and CDR2 FQGNSA. The V gene lost 3 bases and the J gene lost 9 bases, with 18 bases spanning the gap. This CDR3 has 16 residues. For the CDR3, the DNA is TGTGCCAGCAGCTTGGGGCCCGGGGGCGGGGGTTCACCCCTCCACTTT. Protein product: CASSLGPGGGGSPLHF. The full variable domain, with the rest looked up from reference TRBV7-2 and TRBJ1-6, is GAGVSQSPSNKVTEKGKDVELRCDPISGHTALYWYRQSLGQGLEFLIYFQGNSAPDKSGLPSDRFSAERTGGSVSTLTIQRTQQEDSAVYLCASSLGPGGGGSPLHFGNGTRLTVT.

This chain links TRBV6-5 with TRBJ2-1; D possibly corresponds to TRBD2 (5 bases). This CDR3 comprises 15 residues. Germline CDR1 is MNHEY and CDR2 is SVGAGI. Between the trimmed V and J ends, which lost 2 bases and 2 bases, there was a span of 10 bases. The CDR3 DNA is TGTGCCAGCAGTTACGAGCGGACGACCTACAATGAGCAGTTCTTC. This encodes CASSYERTTYNEQFF.

The chain joins TRBV19 to TRBJ2-7, with a tentative D call TRBD2 (5 bases). Trimming left V 10 bases short and J 3 bases short, with 16 bases between. CDR1 is LNHDA and CDR2 is SQIVND in the germline V gene (reference sequence). This CDR3 comprises 13 residues. The CDR3 region has the DNA TGTGCCATCGCCCCGGCGGGTGGCTACGAGCAGTACTTC. It translates to CAIAPAGGYEQYF.

V and J are TRBV19 and TRBJ1-2; D may be TRBD1 (6 bases). V was pared by 6 bases and J by 4 bases, with 18 bases between. The germline V gene encodes CDR1 LNHDA and CDR2 SQIVND (reference sequence). There are 15 residues in the CDR3. CDR3 DNA: TGTGCCAGTAGCGACGACAGGAGAAACCCCTATGGCTACACCTTC. Translation gives CASSDDRRNPYGYTF. Looking up the rest from reference TRBV19 and TRBJ1-2 gives the full variable domain: DGGITQSPKYLFRKEGQNVTLSCEQNLNHDAMYWYRQDPGQGLRLIYYSQIVNDFQKGDIAEGYSVSREKKESFPLTVTSAQKNPTAFYLCASSDDRRNPYGYTFGSGTRLTVV.

The CDR3 here is CASSLEGAEAFF. DNA for the CDR3: TGTGCCAGCAGCTTAGAGGGGGCTGAAGCTTTCTTT. The rearrangement joins TRBV7-9 to TRBJ1-1, with D possibly TRBD1 on 6 matching bases. The germline gives CDR1 SEHNR, CDR2 FQNEAQ (reference sequence). The CDR3 loop spans 12 amino acids. Trimming left V 1 base short and J 6 bases short, with 6 bases between.

The chain links TRBV30 to TRBJ2-1, with 11 bases fitting TRBD2. The junction had 4 bases not matched to a gene; V was cut back by 3 bases and J by 6 bases. The CDR3 contains 14 residues. Germline CDR1 GTSNPN, CDR2 SVGIG (reference sequence). CDR3 bases: TGTGCCTGGAGCACCGGGACTAGCGGCAATGAGCAGTTCTTC. This codes for CAWSTGTSGNEQFF. The entire variable domain, with the rest obtained from reference TRBV30 and TRBJ2-1, is as follows: SQTIHQWPATLVQPVGSPLSLECTVEGTSNPNLYWYRQAAGRGLQLLFYSVGIGQISSEVPQNLSASRPQDRQFILSSKKLLLSDSGFYLCAWSTGTSGNEQFFGPGTRLTVL.

The gene calls are TRBV18 and TRBJ2-5; 8 bases are a match to TRBD2. This CDR3 is built from 17 residues. Germline CDR1 and CDR2: KGHSH and LQKENI. The V gene end was trimmed by 5 bases and the J gene end by 2 bases; junction bases not matched to a gene: 13. The CDR3 DNA reads as TGTGCCAGCTCAACTTCACCGGGACTAGTGGAACAAGAGACCCAGTACTTC. Amino acids: CASSTSPGLVEQETQYF. The full variable domain, completed using reference TRBV18 and TRBJ2-5, is NAGVMQNPRHLVRRRGQEARLRCSPMKGHSHVYWYRQLPEEGLKFMVYLQKENIIDESGMPKERFSAEFPKEGPSILRIQQVVRGDSAAYFCASSTSPGLVEQETQYFGPGTRLLVL.

The rearrangement links TRBV18 to TRBJ2-5; unclear D gene. Trimming pared 6 bases from V and 5 bases from J, leaving 13 bases between. Germline-derived CDR1 and CDR2 are KGHSH and LQKENI. The CDR3 is 13 amino acids. The CDR3 DNA sequence: TGTGCCAGCTCGGAGCTGGGTGGGGAGACCCAGTACTTC. It yields the protein CASSELGGETQYF.

This chain uses TRBV5-1 with TRBJ1-1; possibly TRBD1 for D (5 bases). Per germline, CDR1 SGHRS and CDR2 YFSETQ. CDR3 size: 15 residues. The germline V and J ends were trimmed by 4 bases and 1 base, with 14 bases remaining between them. The DNA of the CDR3 is TGCGCCAGCAGCGTACTGACAGTGGGGAACACTGAAGCTTTCTTT. Translation gives CASSVLTVGNTEAFF.

The genes are TRBV11-3 and TRBJ2-7, with 10 bases identical to TRBD2. V dropped 5 bases and J dropped 6; count of bases not matched to a gene: 10. Looked up from germline, CDR1 is SGHNT and CDR2 is YENEEA. The CDR3 is made up of 15 amino acids. In DNA, the CDR3 is TGTGCCAGCAGCCCAAGTTGGGGACTAGCGTCCGAGCAGTACTTC. Its translation: CASSPSWGLASEQYF.

The chain couples TRBV5-4 to TRBJ2-6, with 7 bases fitting TRBD1. The germline V gene encodes CDR1 SGHNT and CDR2 YYREEE (reference sequence). This CDR3 is built from 15 residues. V trimming: 4 bases; J trimming: 5 bases; junction bases outside the gene matches: 6. CDR3 amino acids: CASSRDRLRANVLTF. The CDR3 region has the DNA TGTGCCAGCAGCCGGGACAGACTCAGGGCCAACGTCCTGACTTTC.

J is TRBJ2-7 and V is TRBV5-5; maybe TRBD2 (6 bases). CDR3 length: 19 amino acids. The V gene's germline CDR1 is SGHKS and CDR2 YYEKEE (reference sequence). The V end was cut by 4 bases, the J end by 0 bases, with 26 bases between. The CDR3 spells CASSGRGSLARVSSYEQYF. The DNA of the CDR3 is TGTGCCAGCAGCGGCCGGGGAAGTCTAGCGCGAGTATCCTCCTACGAGCAGTACTTC. Filled out from reference TRBV5-5 and TRBJ2-7, the complete variable domain reads DAGVTQSPTHLIKTRGQQVTLRCSPISGHKSVSWYQQVLGQGPQFIFQYYEKEERGRGNFPDRFSARQFPNYSSELNVNALLLGDSALYLCASSGRGSLARVSSYEQYFGPGTRLTVT.

The chain joins TRBV25-1 to TRBJ1-2; maybe TRBD1 (5 bases). The CDR3 has 13 amino acids. The germline V gene encodes CDR1 MGHDK and CDR2 SYGVNS. V lost 0 bases and J lost 4, with 6 bases in between. The CDR3 protein is CASSEYRAYGYTF. CDR3 in DNA: TGTGCCAGCAGTGAATACAGGGCCTATGGCTACACCTTC.

The chain couples TRBV4-1 to TRBJ2-1; 8 positions agree with TRBD2. The V segment lost 0 bases and the J segment 5 bases; nucleotides outside the gene matches: 3. This CDR3 has 15 amino acids. The germline gives CDR1 MGHRA, CDR2 YSYEKL. The CDR3: CASSQEGGRHNEQFF. The CDR3 coding sequence is TGCGCCAGCAGCCAAGAGGGCGGGAGGCACAATGAGCAGTTCTTC.

The chain couples TRBV7-9 to TRBJ1-2, with no clear D. The CDR3 totals 12 residues. Looked up from germline, CDR1 is SEHNR and CDR2 is FQNEAQ (reference sequence). With 2 bases removed from V and 6 bases from J, the gap between germline ends came to 7 bases. CDR3 in amino acids: CASSLLPHGYTF. The CDR3 DNA reads TGTGCCAGCAGCTTACTACCCCATGGCTACACCTTC.

The chain is built from TRBV6-6 and TRBJ2-3; 10 nucleotides match TRBD2. Germline assignment: CDR1 MNHNY and CDR2 SVGAGI (reference sequence). The ends lost 6 bases at V and 7 bases at J; junction bases unmatched: 10. CDR3 size: 15 residues. The CDR3 protein is CASSQTSGWLNTQYF. In DNA, the CDR3 is TGTGCCAGCAGCCAGACTAGCGGGTGGCTAAATACGCAGTATTTT.

The chain is built from TRBV27 and TRBJ1-1, with 7 bases lining up with TRBD1. CDR1 is MNHEY and CDR2 is SMNVEV in the germline V gene (reference sequence). This CDR3 contains 17 residues. V shed 2 bases, J shed 0 bases, and the junction held 9 bases outside the gene matches. CDR3 coding DNA: TGTGCCAGCAGTTTAAGCACAAGACAGGGATTGAACACTGAAGCTTTCTTT. It is translated as CASSLSTRQGLNTEAFF.

Note on this clone: This CDR3 is also generated by other DNA sequences in the sample. The CDR3 protein is CASSRQGNTEAFF. CDR3 sequence (DNA): TGTGCCAGCAGTAGACAGGGGAACACTGAAGCTTTCTTT. The chain recombines TRBV6-5 with TRBJ1-1; 7 nucleotides line up with TRBD1. V gave up 5 bases and J gave up 1 base; unmatched junction bases: 1. CDR3 length: 13 amino acids. Germline V CDR1 and CDR2: MNHEY, SVGAGI.

V gene TRBV5-1 combines with J gene TRBJ1-1, with D perhaps TRBD1 (6 bases). The CDR3 length is 12 residues. V lost 9 bases to trimming and J lost 2 bases, with 11 bases between them. Germline CDR1 is SGHRS and CDR2 is YFSETQ. CDR3 sequence: CATRTANTEAFF. The CDR3 region has the DNA TGCGCCACCCGGACAGCAAACACTGAAGCTTTCTTT.

In nucleotides, the CDR3 is TGCGCCAGCATCAACGTAGGGGTGGGCTATGGCTACACCTTC. This encodes CASINVGVGYGYTF. This chain links TRBV5-1 with TRBJ1-2; D is possibly TRBD1 (5 bases). This CDR3 region has 14 residues. Per the germline V gene, CDR1 is SGHRS and CDR2 is YFSETQ. Trimming removed 6 bases from V and 4 bases from J, with 16 bases in between.

This chain connects TRBV19 to TRBJ1-1; D unresolved. This CDR3 comprises 15 residues. With 3 bases removed from V and 2 bases from J, the gap between germline ends came to 13 bases. Germline lookup yields CDR1 LNHDA and CDR2 SQIVND (reference sequence). CDR3 in DNA: TGTGCCAGTAGTATTATTTTACAGATAAACACTGAAGCTTTCTTT. It is translated as CASSIILQINTEAFF.

The genes are TRBV4-3 and TRBJ1-3; D possibly corresponds to TRBD1 (5 bases). Trimming took 0 bases from V and 2 from J, leaving 14 bases between them. Germline lookup yields CDR1 LGHNA and CDR2 YSLEER. The length of the CDR3 is 17 residues. The CDR3 bases are TGCGCCAGCAGCCAAGAAGCTTGGGGGGGAGCTGGAAACACCATATATTTT. Its protein is CASSQEAWGGAGNTIYF.

The chain combines TRBV23-1 with TRBJ2-7; TRBD1 aligns across 8 bases. TRBV23-1 is filed as an ORF, its function uncertain. The CDR3 extends over 16 amino acids. The ends lost 1 base at V and 2 bases at J; junction bases unmatched: 7. CDR3 bases: TGCGCCAGCAGTCAATGCCTCCGACAGGGGACCTACGAGCAGTACTTC. As protein: CASSQCLRQGTYEQYF.

This clone has just one count. This rearrangement joins TRBV27 to TRBJ2-7, with TRBD1 identical over 7 bases. Germline lookup yields CDR1 MNHEY and CDR2 SMNVEV (reference sequence). V trimming: 6 bases; J trimming: 2 bases; junction bases outside the gene matches: 16. The CDR3 runs to 17 residues. CDR3: CASSLTGSQIPAYEQYF. CDR3 bases: TGTGCCAGCAGCTTGACAGGGTCCCAGATCCCAGCCTACGAGCAGTACTTC.

The table lists this clone with a count of one. The chain couples TRBV9 to TRBJ2-5, with 11 positions matching TRBD2. The trim removed 4 bases at V and 0 bases at J, leaving 8 bases unmatched. This CDR3 has 17 residues. Germline V gene data show CDR1 as SGDLS and CDR2 as YYNGEE. CDR3 region: CASSKRGTSGYQETQYF. CDR3 coding DNA: TGTGCCAGCAGCAAGCGAGGGACTAGCGGATACCAAGAGACCCAGTACTTC.

The chain combines TRBV5-4 with TRBJ2-1; 9 bases agree with TRBD2. Germline CDR1 SGHNT, CDR2 YYREEE (reference sequence). The CDR3 is 16 residues long. The V gene end was trimmed by 0 bases and the J gene end by 9 bases; junction bases not matched to a gene: 10. CDR3 sequence (DNA): TGTGCCAGCAGCTTGGCCGGGCGGGAGGGCCGAGGTGAGCAGTTCTTC. Protein product: CASSLAGREGRGEQFF.

This clone has a single count. The V gene is TRBV5-6, the J gene TRBJ2-1; possible D gene TRBD1, 5 bases. CDR1 is SGHDT and CDR2 is YYEEEE in the germline V gene. The CDR3 spans 14 residues. Trimming removed 2 bases at V and 7 bases at J, with 13 bases between. The CDR3 DNA reads as TGTGCCAGCAGCTTTATCGGGCCAGGGAATGAGCAGTTCTTC. It is translated as CASSFIGPGNEQFF. Supplemented by reference TRBV5-6 and TRBJ2-1, the full variable domain reads DAGVTQSPTHLIKTRGQQVTLRCSPKSGHDTVSWYQQALGQGPQFIFQYYEEEERQRGNFPDRFSGHQFPNYSSELNVNALLLGDSALYLCASSFIGPGNEQFFGPGTRLTVL.

The chain carries TRBV7-9 and TRBJ2-2; 8 positions agree with TRBD1. From germline, CDR1 is SEHNR and CDR2 FQNEAQ (reference sequence). The CDR3 spans 17 residues. Losses at the gene ends were 6 bases for V and 1 base for J; bases not matched to a gene: 10. This chain's CDR3 is CASSTLFGTGNTGELFF. In nucleotides, the CDR3 is TGTGCCAGCAGTACTTTATTCGGGACAGGGAACACCGGGGAGCTGTTTTTT.